This T cell receptor (beta chain) was observed in a study of cytomegalovirus exposure and HLA in healthy donors. The CDR3 is 14 amino acids. Deletions cut 5 bases from V and 1 base from J, with 11 bases between. Germline values: CDR1 ENHRY, CDR2 SYGVKD. The study ran its PCR with 60 Vbeta and 13 Jbeta primers. Generated by immunoSEQ multiplex PCR, the TCRdb table keeps only in-frame clones and is missing some. The repertoire holds about 150,000 clones, 70% to 90% seen once, with about 2.1% in the top ten. The sequenced material came from PBMCs. The sequence derives from a woman aged 18-29 years in good health and CMV-seronegative. The chain carries TRBV10-3 and TRBJ2-5; D perhaps matches TRBD1 (5 bases). The CDR3 protein is CAISKDTSQETQYF. The CDR3 DNA reads as TGTGCCATCAGTAAGGACACCAGCCAAGAGACCCAGTACTTC.